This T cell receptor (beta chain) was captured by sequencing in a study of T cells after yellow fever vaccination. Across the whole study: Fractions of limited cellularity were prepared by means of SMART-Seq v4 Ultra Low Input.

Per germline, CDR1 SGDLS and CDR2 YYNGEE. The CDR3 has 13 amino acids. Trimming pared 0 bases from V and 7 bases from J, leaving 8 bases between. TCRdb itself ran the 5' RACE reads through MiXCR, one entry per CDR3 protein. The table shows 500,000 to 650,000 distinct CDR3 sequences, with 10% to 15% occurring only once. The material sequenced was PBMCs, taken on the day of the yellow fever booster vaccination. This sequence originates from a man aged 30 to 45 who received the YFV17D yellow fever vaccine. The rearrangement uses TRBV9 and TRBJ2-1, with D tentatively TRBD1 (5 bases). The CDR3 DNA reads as TGTGCCAGCAGCGTAGGCCCAGGGAATGAGCAGTTCTTC. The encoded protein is CASSVGPGNEQFF.